The 21 T cell receptor beta chains given below trace back to one sample, sequenced in a study of cytomegalovirus exposure and HLA in healthy donors. The study ran its PCR with 60 Vbeta and 13 Jbeta primers. The repertoire was sequenced with immunoSEQ multiplex PCR; TCRdb's copy has only in-frame clones and lacks some. The data show fewer than 80,000 clones, with roughly 71% seen just once and 11% held by the top ten. What was sequenced was PBMCs. Receptor source: a woman aged 55-69 years in good health and CMV-seropositive.

This rearrangement joins TRBV15 to TRBJ1-1; 9 nucleotides align to TRBD1. The CDR3 length is 15 residues. Losses at the gene ends were 0 bases for V and 4 bases for J; bases not matched to a gene: 3. CDR1 is LNHNV and CDR2 is YYDKDF in the germline V gene (reference sequence). In DNA form, the CDR3 reads TGTGCCACCAGCAGAGACCAGACAGGGGGCACTGAAGCTTTCTTT. Amino acid sequence: CATSRDQTGGTEAFF.

This clone appeared a few times. This CDR3 reads CASSIGTGGGSPLHF. The DNA of the CDR3 is TGTGCCAGTAGTATAGGCACAGGGGGCGGGTCACCCCTCCACTTT. The rearrangement uses TRBV19 and TRBJ1-6, with TRBD1 matching 9 bases. The CDR3 length is 15 residues. Germline CDR1 is LNHDA and CDR2 is SQIVND (reference sequence). V shed 1 base, J shed 10 bases, and the junction held 5 bases outside the gene matches.

The chain combines TRBV7-8 with TRBJ1-3; D is unclear. The CDR3 sequence is 16 residues long. Germline values: CDR1 SGHVS, CDR2 FQNEAQ. V was clipped by 3 bases and J by 0 bases, with 12 bases between them. For the CDR3, the DNA is TGTGCCAGCAGCTTGGGGAGGGCAGACTCTGGAAACACCATATATTTT. It specifies CASSLGRADSGNTIYF.

The chain is built from TRBV19 and TRBJ1-4, with 9 bases fitting TRBD1. Trimming cost V 7 bases and J 2 bases; bases outside gene matches: 2. This CDR3 is 14 amino acids long. The V gene's germline CDR1 is LNHDA and CDR2 SQIVND (reference sequence). In DNA, the CDR3 is TGTGCCAGTAAGGACAGGGGCACTAATGAAAAACTGTTTTTT. This translates into CASKDRGTNEKLFF.

J is TRBJ1-2 and V is TRBV29-1; TRBD1 matches 9 bases. The J segment lost 3 bases and the V segment lost 7 bases, leaving 6 bases of the junction unmatched. From germline, CDR1 is SQVTM and CDR2 ANQGSEA. The CDR3 consists of 13 residues. As DNA, the CDR3 is TGCAGCGCCCTTACAGGGGGCCACTATGGCTACACCTTC. This codes for CSALTGGHYGYTF.

V gene TRBV7-8 combines with J gene TRBJ1-6, with 7 bases aligning to TRBD1. V was clipped by 7 bases and J by 7 bases; unmatched bases: 7. The CDR3 loop spans 14 amino acids. Germline CDR1 reads SGHVS; CDR2 reads FQNEAQ. The CDR3 loop is CASTRTGINSPLHF. CDR3 sequence (DNA): TGTGCCAGCACCCGGACAGGAATAAATTCACCCCTCCACTTT.

The CDR3 DNA follows: TGTGCCTGGAGTTCCGGCGGGGGGACCGGGGAGCTGTTTTTT. Translation: CAWSSGGGTGELFF. V gene TRBV30 combines with J gene TRBJ2-2, with TRBD2 matching over 8 bases. Per germline, CDR1 GTSNPN and CDR2 SVGIG (reference sequence). This CDR3 is 14 amino acids long. Trimming cost V 2 bases and J 5 bases; bases outside gene matches: 4. Full variable domain (remainder filled in from reference TRBV30 and TRBJ2-2): SQTIHQWPATLVQPVGSPLSLECTVEGTSNPNLYWYRQAAGRGLQLLFYSVGIGQISSEVPQNLSASRPQDRQFILSSKKLLLSDSGFYLCAWSSGGGTGELFFGEGSRLTVL.

This clone was counted between two and nine times. The chain recombines TRBV5-4 with TRBJ1-2, with TRBD1 as a possible D gene (5 bases). This CDR3 has 12 amino acids. The V and J ends lost 6 bases and 6 bases respectively, with 12 bases between them. CDR1 and CDR2 from the germline V gene are SGHNT and YYREEE (reference sequence). The CDR3 DNA reads TGTGCCAGCACCTTCGGGGGTGATGGCTACACCTTC. Protein: CASTFGGDGYTF.

The rearrangement links TRBV7-6 to TRBJ2-3; 11 bases fit TRBD2. The CDR3 length is 17 residues. Per germline, CDR1 SGHVS and CDR2 FNYEAQ. With 1 base clipped from V and 0 bases from J, the junction kept 3 bases outside the gene matches. The CDR3 DNA is TGTGCCAGCAGCTTAGTCTGGACTAGCGGGAGCACAGATACGCAGTATTTT. This codes for CASSLVWTSGSTDTQYF.

V is TRBV27 and J is TRBJ1-1; 10 nucleotides agree with TRBD1. The V gene end was trimmed by 5 bases and the J gene end by 5 bases; junction bases not matched to a gene: 5. The CDR3 totals 14 residues. In germline, CDR1 is MNHEY, CDR2 SMNVEV (reference sequence). The DNA of the CDR3 is TGTGCCAGCAGTCCCCGGACAGGGGGGACTGAAGCTTTCTTT. Translating gives CASSPRTGGTEAFF.

V is TRBV5-8 and J is TRBJ1-5; a possible D gene is TRBD1 (6 bases). The CDR3 runs 15 residues. Trimming took off 3 bases at V and 9 bases at J, with 19 bases between the two ends. CDR1 and CDR2 from the germline V gene are SGHTS and YDEGEE. CDR3 nucleotide sequence: TGTGCCAGCAGCTCGAGGGGGTTTGGGTTTCGGCCCCAGCATTTT. Translation gives CASSSRGFGFRPQHF.

This clone was counted a single time. The chain combines TRBV6-1 with TRBJ1-5; D is unclear. The CDR3 sequence is 13 residues long. V was trimmed by 4 bases and J by 2 bases, leaving 6 bases between them. The germline gives CDR1 MNHNS, CDR2 SASEGT. This CDR3 is CASSVGGNQPQHF. The DNA of the CDR3 is TGTGCCAGCAGTGTGGGCGGCAATCAGCCCCAGCATTTT.

This chain links TRBV28 with TRBJ1-1, with D possibly TRBD1 on 5 matching bases. This CDR3 has 15 residues. Germline V CDR1 and CDR2: MDHEN, SYDVKM. V shed 8 bases and J shed 6 bases, with 22 bases lying between them. The chain's CDR3 is CASQLLEGLVAEAFF. The CDR3 nucleotides read TGTGCCAGCCAACTTTTGGAGGGACTAGTCGCTGAAGCTTTCTTT.

The chain has TRBV11-3 and TRBJ2-1, with no clear D. V lost 4 bases, J lost 5 bases, and 3 bases lay in between. From germline, CDR1 is SGHNT and CDR2 YENEEA. This CDR3 is built from 11 residues. CDR3 protein: CASSSNNEQFF. The CDR3, as DNA: TGTGCCAGCAGCTCTAACAATGAGCAGTTCTTC.

This chain joins TRBV5-1 and TRBJ1-1, with D perhaps TRBD1 (5 bases). This CDR3 is built from 15 residues. Germline CDR1 is SGHRS and CDR2 is YFSETQ. Trimming stripped 2 bases from V and 4 bases from J, with 15 bases between. The CDR3 coding sequence is TGCGCCAGCAGCTTCGGTCAAGGGGAGGTCACTGAAGCTTTCTTT. Amino acids: CASSFGQGEVTEAFF.

The chain joins TRBV21-1 to TRBJ2-7; the DNA was not compared with TRBD2, the D call given in the table. TRBV21-1 is a documented pseudogene. The CDR3 has 15 amino acids. For the CDR3, the DNA is TGTGCCAGCAGCAGAGGATTAGGTGAGCTTTACGAGCAGTACTTC. Residues: CASSRGLGELYEQYF.

The rearrangement uses TRBV5-1 and TRBJ2-3; 15 positions agree with TRBD2. This CDR3 is built from 17 residues. Germline loops: CDR1 SGHRS, CDR2 YFSETQ. With 4 bases clipped from V and 2 bases from J, the junction kept 5 bases outside the gene matches. As DNA, the CDR3 is TGCGCCAGCAGCCCGGGGACTAGCGGGGGGAACACAGATACGCAGTATTTT. It is translated as CASSPGTSGGNTDTQYF.

The rearrangement links TRBV5-1 to TRBJ1-1, with D perhaps TRBD1 (6 bases). The CDR3 is 16 residues long. Per the germline V gene, CDR1 is SGHRS and CDR2 is YFSETQ. Deletions cut 3 bases from V and 1 base from J, with 16 bases between. The CDR3 bases are TGCGCCAGCAGCTCGGTGGGACAAATGAGGAACACTGAAGCTTTCTTT. Translated, it gives CASSSVGQMRNTEAFF.

The CDR3 protein is CATSREKGYGGTLGGYTF. CDR3 in DNA: TGTGCCACCAGCAGAGAGAAAGGGTACGGAGGCACACTTGGTGGCTACACCTTC. V gene TRBV15 combines with J gene TRBJ1-2; D unresolved. In germline, CDR1 is LNHNV, CDR2 YYDKDF (reference sequence). Between the trimmed V and J ends, which lost 0 bases and 7 bases, there was a span of 24 bases. The CDR3 totals 18 residues.

The chain combines TRBV4-1 with TRBJ2-1; weak D call: TRBD1 (5 bases). CDR1 and CDR2 (germline): MGHRA, YSYEKL. V was shortened by 2 bases and J by 4 bases, with 12 bases between the two germline ends. The CDR3 loop spans 15 amino acids. CDR3 in amino acids: CASSQPYTGYNEQFF. In nucleotides, the CDR3 is TGCGCCAGCAGCCAACCTTACACAGGTTACAATGAGCAGTTCTTC.

V and J are TRBV4-2 and TRBJ2-3; 7 nucleotides line up with TRBD2. The CDR3 totals 18 residues. With 4 bases clipped from V and 3 bases from J, the junction kept 16 bases outside the gene matches. Germline-derived CDR1 and CDR2 are LGHNA and YNFKEQ. DNA for the CDR3: TGTGCCAGCAGCCGTCTAGGACTAGGGGAGGGGAATACAGATACGCAGTATTTT. Its protein is CASSRLGLGEGNTDTQYF.